This T cell receptor beta chain was identified in a study of T-cell reconstitution after alpha-beta-depleted transplantation in children (dated by TCRdb to 2015 to 2016). Background for the entire study: The study quantitatively tracked T-cell immune reconstitution after TCRalphabeta/CD19-depleted allogeneic hematopoietic cell transplantation in children using TCR repertoire profiling. General conclusions and limits of the study: The frequencies of hyperexpanded clones fell over the following months, and after one year, T-cell counts and TCRbeta diversity were mostly attributed to newly produced T cells. The apparently early recovery of alphabetaT-cell counts about two months after transplant reportedly depended on only several hundred rapidly expanded clones that came from non-depleted graft cells. In some patients, high TCRbeta diversity at day 60 was attributed to recipient T cells and intrathymic progenitors that had survived conditioning.

At least ten counts were recorded for this clonotype. Its specific antigen is unknown. There are no base qualities to consult, and no much larger clone falls within one base. The treatment or condition label, as the study defines it: allogeneic hematopoietic cell transplantation with graft depleted of TCRalphabeta T cells and CD19 B cells. TCRalphabeta/CD19-depleted allogeneic hematopoietic cell grafts were given to the transplant recipients, all of whom were children. Libraries were made using PCR. These reads were obtained on an Illumina HiSeq 2500. Molecular barcoding was employed in the preparation of TCR libraries, with unique molecular identifiers being used to normalize TCRbeta repertoire quantification. TCRdb applied fastp at Q25 and MiXCR to the public reads, then kept only in-frame beta chains. Each entry merges the rows of one CDR3 protein and shows their most common DNA and genes. Here the sample has tens of thousands of distinct CDR3 sequences; approximately 4.4% occur a single time. The ten largest clones represent approximately 20% of the sample.

The CDR3 has 16 amino acids, counting the end cysteine and phenylalanine. Only the CDR3 portion is preserved as DNA: 48 bases, with reading frame beginning at the first base. For CDR1 and CDR2, the germline V gene lists ENHRY and SYGVKD. The V end gives up 3 bases and the J end 5 bases, leaving 10 bases in the junction not matched to a gene. Specimen: PBMCs, mostly from graft donor cells, collected 180 days after TCRalphabeta/CD19-depleted stem cell transplant. This clonotype originated in a boy under two years old who had a stem cell transplant for acute myeloid leukemia, so the T cells may come from the graft donor. The chain couples TRBV10-3 to TRBJ2-3, with 8 middle bases fitting TRBD2. The CDR3 protein sequence reads: CAISEGAGGPKDTQYF. Here is the DNA: TGTGCCATCAGTGAAGGGGCGGGAGGCCCCAAAGATACGCAGTATTTT.